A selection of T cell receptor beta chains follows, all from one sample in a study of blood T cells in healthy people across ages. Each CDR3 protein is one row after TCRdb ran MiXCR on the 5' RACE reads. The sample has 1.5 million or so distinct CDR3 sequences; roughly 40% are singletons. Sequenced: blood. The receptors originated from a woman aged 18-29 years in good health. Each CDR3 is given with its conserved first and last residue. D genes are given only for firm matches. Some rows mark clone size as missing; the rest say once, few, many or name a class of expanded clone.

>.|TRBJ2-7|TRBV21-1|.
CASSKYGHIYEQYF
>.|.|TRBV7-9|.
CASGLTGLYYEQYF
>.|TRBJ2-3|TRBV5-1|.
CASSLEPVSTDTQYF
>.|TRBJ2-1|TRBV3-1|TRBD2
CASSQVTSGGLNEQFF
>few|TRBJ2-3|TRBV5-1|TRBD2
CASERRGDLTDTQYF
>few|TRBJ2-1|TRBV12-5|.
CASGFAGTYNEQFF
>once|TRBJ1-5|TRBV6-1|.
CASSPDGLNQPQHF
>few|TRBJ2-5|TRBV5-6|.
CASSSYDGATPQETQYF
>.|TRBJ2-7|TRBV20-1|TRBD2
CSAPIAGGTYEQYF
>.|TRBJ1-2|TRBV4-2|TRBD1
CASSQEERATGSNGYTF
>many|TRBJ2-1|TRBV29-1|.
CSPLRGNEQFF
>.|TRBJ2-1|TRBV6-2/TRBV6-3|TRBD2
CASSQPKMPGLAGLGYNEQFF
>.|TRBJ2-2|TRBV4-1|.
CASSPGFQGTGELFF
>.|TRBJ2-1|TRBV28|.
CASRTRQGNEQFF
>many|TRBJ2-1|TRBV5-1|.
CASSLAASYNEQFF
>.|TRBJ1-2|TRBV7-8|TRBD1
CASRGTGLGGYGYTF
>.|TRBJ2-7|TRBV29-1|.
CSVVPGGFYEQYF
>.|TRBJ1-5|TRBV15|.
CATSRDGFVQHF
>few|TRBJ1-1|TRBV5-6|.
CASSPWTGGGWTEAFF
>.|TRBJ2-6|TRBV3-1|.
CASSQGMHTGANVPTF
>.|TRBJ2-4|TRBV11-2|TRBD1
CASSTPDRPAKNIQYF
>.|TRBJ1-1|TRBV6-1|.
CASRFRQTEAFF
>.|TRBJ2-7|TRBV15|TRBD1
CATSRAPGTVREEQYF
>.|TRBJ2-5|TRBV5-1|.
CASTILGRDKETQYF
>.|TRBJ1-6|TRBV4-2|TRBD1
CASSQSGTGNSPLHF
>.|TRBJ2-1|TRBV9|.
CASSPWTDSYEQFF
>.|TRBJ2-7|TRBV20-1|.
CSARDLAANPYEQYF
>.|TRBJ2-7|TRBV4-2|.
CASSQVGNEYEQYF
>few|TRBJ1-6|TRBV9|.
CASSASHQNTGFGSYNSPLHF
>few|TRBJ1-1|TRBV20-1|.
CSAIEYPNTEAFF
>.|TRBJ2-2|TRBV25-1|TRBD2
CASSVTFSGSRTGELFF
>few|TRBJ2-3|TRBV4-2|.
CASSQDAASRDTQYF
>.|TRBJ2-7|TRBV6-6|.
CASSYPGASTGRNEQYF
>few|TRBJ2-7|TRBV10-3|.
CAISETLGGGYEQYF
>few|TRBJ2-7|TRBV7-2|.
CASSLVDMTEQYF
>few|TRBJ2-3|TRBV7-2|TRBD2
CASSVGLAGEFLDTQYF
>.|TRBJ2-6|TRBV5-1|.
CASSRENSLLSGANVLTF
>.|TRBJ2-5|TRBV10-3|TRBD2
CAISVSGGRETQYF
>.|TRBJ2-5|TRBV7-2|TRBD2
CASSLPSGGSETQYF
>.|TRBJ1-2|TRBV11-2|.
CASRQGLSYGYTF
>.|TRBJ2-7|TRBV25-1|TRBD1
CASSDPGQVYEQYF
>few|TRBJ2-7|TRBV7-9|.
CASSLGRDHYEQYF
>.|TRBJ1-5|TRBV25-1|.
CASSEVRVHQDQPQHF
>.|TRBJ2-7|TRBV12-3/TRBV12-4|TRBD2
CASSLALAGGFEQYF
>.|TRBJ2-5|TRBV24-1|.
CATSGGHIGETQYF
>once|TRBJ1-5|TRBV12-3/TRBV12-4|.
CASSQGENQPQNF
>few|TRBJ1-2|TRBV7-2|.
CASSSGYYGYTF
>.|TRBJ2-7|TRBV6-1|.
CASSGAGISYEQYF
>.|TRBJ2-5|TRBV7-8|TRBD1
CASSANLPGTGQETQYF
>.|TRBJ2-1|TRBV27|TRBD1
CASSGQGTSSSYNEQFF